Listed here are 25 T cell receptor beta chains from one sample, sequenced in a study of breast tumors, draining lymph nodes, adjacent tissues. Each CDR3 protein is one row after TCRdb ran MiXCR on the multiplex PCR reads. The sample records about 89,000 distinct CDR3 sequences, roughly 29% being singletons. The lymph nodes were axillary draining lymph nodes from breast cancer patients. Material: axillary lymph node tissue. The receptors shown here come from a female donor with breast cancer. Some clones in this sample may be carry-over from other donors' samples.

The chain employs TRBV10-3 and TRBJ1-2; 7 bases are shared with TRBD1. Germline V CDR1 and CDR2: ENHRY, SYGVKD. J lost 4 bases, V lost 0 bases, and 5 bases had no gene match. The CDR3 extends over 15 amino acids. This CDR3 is CAISESGTVGYGYTF. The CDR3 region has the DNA TGTGCCATCAGTGAGTCGGGGACAGTCGGCTATGGCTACACCTTC.

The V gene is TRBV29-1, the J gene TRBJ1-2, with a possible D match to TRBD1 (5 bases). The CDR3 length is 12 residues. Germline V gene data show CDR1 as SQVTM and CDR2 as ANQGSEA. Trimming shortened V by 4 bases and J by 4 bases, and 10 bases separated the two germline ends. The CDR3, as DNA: TGCAGCGTTGGAGGGGACTTCTATGGCTACACCTTC. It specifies CSVGGDFYGYTF.

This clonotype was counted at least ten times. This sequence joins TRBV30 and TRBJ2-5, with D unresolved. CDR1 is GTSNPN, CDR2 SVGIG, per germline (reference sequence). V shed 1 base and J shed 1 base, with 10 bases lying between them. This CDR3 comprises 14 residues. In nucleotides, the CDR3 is TGTGCCTGGAGTGGTGGTTTCTCCCAAGAGACCCAGTACTTC. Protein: CAWSGGFSQETQYF.

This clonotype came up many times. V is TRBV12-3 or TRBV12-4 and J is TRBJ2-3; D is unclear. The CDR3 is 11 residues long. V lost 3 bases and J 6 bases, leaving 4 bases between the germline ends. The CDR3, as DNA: TGTGCCAGCAGTTTTCGGGATACGCAGTATTTT. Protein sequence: CASSFRDTQYF.

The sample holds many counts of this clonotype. The CDR3 DNA sequence: TGTGCCAGCAGTTCGGCTCCAGGGGTCTATGGCTACACCTTC. Protein sequence: CASSSAPGVYGYTF. This chain links TRBV6-2 or TRBV6-3 with TRBJ1-2, with D possibly TRBD1 on 6 matching bases. This CDR3 is built from 14 residues. Trimming took 4 bases from V and 4 from J, leaving 13 bases between them. Germline V gene lookup returns CDR1 MNHEY and CDR2 SVGEGT.

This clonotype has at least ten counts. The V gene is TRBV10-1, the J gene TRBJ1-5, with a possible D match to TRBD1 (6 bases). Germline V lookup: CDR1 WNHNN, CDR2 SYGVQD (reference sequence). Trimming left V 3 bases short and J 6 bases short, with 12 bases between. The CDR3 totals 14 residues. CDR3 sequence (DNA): TGCGCCAGCAGTGAACCGGGACAAAGTCAGCCCCAGCATTTT. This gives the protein CASSEPGQSQPQHF.

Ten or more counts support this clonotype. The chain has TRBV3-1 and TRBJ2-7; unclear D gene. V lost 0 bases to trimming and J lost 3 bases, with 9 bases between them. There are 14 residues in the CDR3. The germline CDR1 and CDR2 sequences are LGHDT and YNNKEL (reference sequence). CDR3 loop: CASSQDLGSYEQYF. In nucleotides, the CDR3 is TGTGCCAGCAGCCAAGATCTCGGAAGCTACGAGCAGTACTTC.

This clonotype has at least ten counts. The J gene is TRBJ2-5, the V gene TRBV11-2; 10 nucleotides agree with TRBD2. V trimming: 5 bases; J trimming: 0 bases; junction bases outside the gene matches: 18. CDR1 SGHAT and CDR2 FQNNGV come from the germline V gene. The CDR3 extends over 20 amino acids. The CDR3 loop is CASSPPPGVPGLAYQETQYF. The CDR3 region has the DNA TGTGCCAGCAGCCCACCCCCGGGGGTACCGGGACTAGCGTACCAAGAGACCCAGTACTTC.

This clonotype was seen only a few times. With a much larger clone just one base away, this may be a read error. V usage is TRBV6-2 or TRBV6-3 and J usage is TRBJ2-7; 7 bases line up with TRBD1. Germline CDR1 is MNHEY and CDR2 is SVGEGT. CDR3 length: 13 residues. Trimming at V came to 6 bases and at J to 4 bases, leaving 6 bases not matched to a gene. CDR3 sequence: CASRERGRYEQYF. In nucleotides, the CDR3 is TGTGCCAGCAGGGAGAGGGGGCGATACGAGCAGTACTTC.

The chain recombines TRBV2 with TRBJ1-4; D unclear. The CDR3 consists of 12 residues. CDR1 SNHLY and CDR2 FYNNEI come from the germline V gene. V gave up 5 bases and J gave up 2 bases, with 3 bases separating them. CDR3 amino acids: CASSQTNEKLFF. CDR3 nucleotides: TGTGCCAGCAGTCAGACTAATGAAAAACTGTTTTTT.

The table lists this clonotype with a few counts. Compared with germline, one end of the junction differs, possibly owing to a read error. In nucleotides, the CDR3 is TGTGCCGGCAGCCTCGACAGGGACTATGGCTACACCTTC. It translates to CAGSLDRDYGYTF. The chain couples TRBV6-5 to TRBJ1-2, with 7 bases lining up with TRBD1. Germline values: CDR1 MNHEY, CDR2 SVGAGI. CDR3 size: 13 residues.

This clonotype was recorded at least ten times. DNA of the CDR3: TGTGCCAGCAGCCAAGCTGAGGGGGGGCACGACACCGGGGAGCTGTTTTTT. Its protein is CASSQAEGGHDTGELFF. The J gene is TRBJ2-2, the V gene TRBV4-2; possibly TRBD2 for D (7 bases). CDR1 LGHNA and CDR2 YNFKEQ come from the germline V gene. The germline V and J ends were trimmed by 1 base and 3 bases, with 15 bases remaining between them. The CDR3 length is 17 residues.

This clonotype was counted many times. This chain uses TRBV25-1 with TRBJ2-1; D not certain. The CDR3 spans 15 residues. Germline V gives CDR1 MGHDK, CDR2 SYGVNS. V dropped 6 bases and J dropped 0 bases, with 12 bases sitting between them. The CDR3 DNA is TGTGCCAGCAGGCCAGGCGATTACTCCTACAATGAGCAGTTCTTC. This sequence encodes CASRPGDYSYNEQFF.

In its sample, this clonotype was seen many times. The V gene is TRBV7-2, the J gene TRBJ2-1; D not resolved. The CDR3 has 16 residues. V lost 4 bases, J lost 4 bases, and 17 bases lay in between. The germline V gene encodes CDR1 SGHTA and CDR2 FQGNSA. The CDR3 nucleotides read TGTGCCAGCAGCTCCGGGCCCATGCCCACATACAATGAGCAGTTCTTC. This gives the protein CASSSGPMPTYNEQFF.

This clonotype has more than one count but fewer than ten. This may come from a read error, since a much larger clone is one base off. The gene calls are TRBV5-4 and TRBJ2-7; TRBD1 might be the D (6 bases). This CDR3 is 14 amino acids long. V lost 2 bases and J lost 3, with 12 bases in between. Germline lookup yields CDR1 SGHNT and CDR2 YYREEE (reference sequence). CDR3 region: CASSFGDTGYEQYF. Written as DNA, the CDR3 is TGTGCCAGCAGCTTCGGGGACACGGGCTACGAGCAGTACTTC.

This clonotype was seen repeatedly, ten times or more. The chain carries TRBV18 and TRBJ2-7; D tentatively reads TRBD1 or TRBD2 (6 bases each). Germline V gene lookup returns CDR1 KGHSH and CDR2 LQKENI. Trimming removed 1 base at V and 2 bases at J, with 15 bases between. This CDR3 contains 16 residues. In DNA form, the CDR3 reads TGTGCCAGCTCACCACGGGGGGCCGACGGGGCCTACGAGCAGTACTTC. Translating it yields CASSPRGADGAYEQYF.

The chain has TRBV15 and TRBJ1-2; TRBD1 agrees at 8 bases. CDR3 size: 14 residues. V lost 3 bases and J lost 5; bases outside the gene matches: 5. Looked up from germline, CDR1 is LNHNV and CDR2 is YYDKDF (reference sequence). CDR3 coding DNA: TGTGCCACCAGCAGCTTGTGGACAGGGTATGGCTACACCTTC. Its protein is CATSSLWTGYGYTF.

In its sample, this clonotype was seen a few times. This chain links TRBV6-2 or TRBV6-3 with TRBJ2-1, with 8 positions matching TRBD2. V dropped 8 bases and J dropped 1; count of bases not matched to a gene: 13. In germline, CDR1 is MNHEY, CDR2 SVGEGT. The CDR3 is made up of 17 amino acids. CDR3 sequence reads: CASQPLRTSRSYNEQFF. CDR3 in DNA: TGTGCCAGCCAACCTCTCCGGACTAGCCGATCCTACAATGAGCAGTTCTTC.

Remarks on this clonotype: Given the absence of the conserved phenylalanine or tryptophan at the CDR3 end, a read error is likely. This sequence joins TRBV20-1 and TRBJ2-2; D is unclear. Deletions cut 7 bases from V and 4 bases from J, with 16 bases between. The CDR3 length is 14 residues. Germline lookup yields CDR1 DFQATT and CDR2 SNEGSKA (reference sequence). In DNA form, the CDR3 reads TGCAGTGACTTTTGCGGAATCCCCACCGGGGAGCTGTTTCTT. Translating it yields CSDFCGIPTGELFL.

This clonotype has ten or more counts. The DNA for the CDR3 is TGTGCCAGCAGCTCTGGACTAGCGGGAGGGAGGGAGACCCAGTACTTC. This encodes CASSSGLAGGRETQYF. V usage is TRBV9 and J usage is TRBJ2-5; the match to TRBD2 covers 15 bases. The CDR3 consists of 16 residues. Germline V gives CDR1 SGDLS, CDR2 YYNGEE. Trimming cost V 4 bases and J 5 bases; bases outside gene matches: 6.

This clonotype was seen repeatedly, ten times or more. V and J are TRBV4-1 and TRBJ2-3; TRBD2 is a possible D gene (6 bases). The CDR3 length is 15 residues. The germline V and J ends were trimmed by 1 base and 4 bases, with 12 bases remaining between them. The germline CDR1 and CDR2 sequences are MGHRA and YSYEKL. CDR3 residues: CASSQGGTGADTQYF. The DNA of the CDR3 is TGCGCCAGCAGCCAAGGAGGGACTGGCGCAGATACGCAGTATTTT.

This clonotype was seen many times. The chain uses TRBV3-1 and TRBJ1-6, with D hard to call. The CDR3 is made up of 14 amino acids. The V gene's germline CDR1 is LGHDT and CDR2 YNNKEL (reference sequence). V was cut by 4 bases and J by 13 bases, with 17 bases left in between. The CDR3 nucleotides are TGTGCCAGCAGCCGAAACCGGGCGGCGGGGCCCCTCCACTTT. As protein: CASSRNRAAGPLHF.

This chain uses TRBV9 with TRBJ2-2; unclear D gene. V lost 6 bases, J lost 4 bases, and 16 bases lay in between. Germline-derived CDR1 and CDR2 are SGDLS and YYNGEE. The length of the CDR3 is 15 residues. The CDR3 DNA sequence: TGTGCCAGCATCTTGAGTACACTGCGCACCGGGGAGCTGTTTTTT. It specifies CASILSTLRTGELFF. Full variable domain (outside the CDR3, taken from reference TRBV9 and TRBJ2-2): DSGVTQTPKHLITATGQRVTLRCSPRSGDLSVYWYQQSLDQGLQFLIQYYNGEERAKGNILERFSAQQFPDLHSELNLSSLELGDSALYFCASILSTLRTGELFFGEGSRLTVL.

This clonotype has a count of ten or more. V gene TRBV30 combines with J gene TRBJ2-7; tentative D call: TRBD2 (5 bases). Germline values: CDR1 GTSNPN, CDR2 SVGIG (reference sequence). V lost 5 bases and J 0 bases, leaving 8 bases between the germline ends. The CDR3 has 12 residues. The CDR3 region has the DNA TGTGCCTGGGCCGGGAACTCCTACGAGCAGTACTTC. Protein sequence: CAWAGNSYEQYF.

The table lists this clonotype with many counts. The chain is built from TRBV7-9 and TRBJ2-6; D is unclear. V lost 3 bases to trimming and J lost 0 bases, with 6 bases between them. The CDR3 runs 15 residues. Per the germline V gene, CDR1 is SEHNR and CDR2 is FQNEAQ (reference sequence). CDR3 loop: CASSFPSSGANVLTF. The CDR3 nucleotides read TGTGCCAGCAGCTTCCCGAGCTCTGGGGCCAACGTCCTGACTTTC.